This T cell receptor beta chain was found in a study of T-cell memory formation after mild COVID-19. 5'RACE primed at constant segments yielded TCR alpha and TCR beta cDNA libraries bearing sample barcodes and UMIs. TCRdb re-analysed the 5' RACE reads in MiXCR, keeping a single row per CDR3 protein. The profile shows roughly 110,000 distinct CDR3 sequences, 15% to 20% of them singletons. As regards this clonotype: The target antigen is unknown.

The V and J ends lost 3 bases and 3 bases respectively, with 8 bases between them. CDR1 and CDR2 (germline): MNHEY, SVGEGT. The length of the CDR3 is 13 residues. Study results and caveats: Second-wave clones reaching peak frequency on day 37 lacked confirmed SARS-CoV-2 specificity. Cross-reactive memory apparently joined, as some responding clones appeared in pre-infection memory.

The sample consisted of PBMCs or a T cell subset sorted from them (not recorded which). The receptor was isolated from an adult woman who had mild COVID-19 (a few samples of this study predate the infection). Cell type and time point are not known. The chain joins TRBV6-2 or TRBV6-3 to TRBJ1-1, with D uncertain. The CDR3 DNA reads TGTGCCAGCAGTTATGAGGCGTACACTGAAGCTTTCTTT. Its protein is CASSYEAYTEAFF.